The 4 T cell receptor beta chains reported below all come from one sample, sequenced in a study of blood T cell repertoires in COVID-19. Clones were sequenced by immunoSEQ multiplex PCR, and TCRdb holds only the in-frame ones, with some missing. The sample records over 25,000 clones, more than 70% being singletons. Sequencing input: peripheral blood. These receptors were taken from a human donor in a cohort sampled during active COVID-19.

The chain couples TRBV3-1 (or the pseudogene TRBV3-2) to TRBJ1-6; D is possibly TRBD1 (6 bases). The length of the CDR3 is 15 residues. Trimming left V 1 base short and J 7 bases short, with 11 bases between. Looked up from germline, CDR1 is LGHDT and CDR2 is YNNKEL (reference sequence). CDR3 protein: CASSQGGGQNSPLHF. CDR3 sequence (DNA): TGTGCCAGCAGCCAAGGGGGGGGACAAAATTCACCCCTCCACTTT.

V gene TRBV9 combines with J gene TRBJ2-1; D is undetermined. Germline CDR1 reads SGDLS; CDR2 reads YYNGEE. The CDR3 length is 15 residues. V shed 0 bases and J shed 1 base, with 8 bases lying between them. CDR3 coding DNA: TGTGCCAGCAGCGTAGGAGGTAGATCCTACAATGAGCAGTTCTTC. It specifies CASSVGGRSYNEQFF. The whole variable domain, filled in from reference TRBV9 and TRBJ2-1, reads DSGVTQTPKHLITATGQRVTLRCSPRSGDLSVYWYQQSLDQGLQFLIQYYNGEERAKGNILERFSAQQFPDLHSELNLSSLELGDSALYFCASSVGGRSYNEQFFGPGTRLTVL.

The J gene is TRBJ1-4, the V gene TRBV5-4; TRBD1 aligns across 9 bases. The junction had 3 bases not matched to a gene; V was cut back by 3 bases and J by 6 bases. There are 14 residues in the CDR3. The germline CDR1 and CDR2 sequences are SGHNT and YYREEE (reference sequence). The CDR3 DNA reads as TGTGCCAGCAGCTGGACAGGGGAAGATGAAAAACTGTTTTTT. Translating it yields CASSWTGEDEKLFF.

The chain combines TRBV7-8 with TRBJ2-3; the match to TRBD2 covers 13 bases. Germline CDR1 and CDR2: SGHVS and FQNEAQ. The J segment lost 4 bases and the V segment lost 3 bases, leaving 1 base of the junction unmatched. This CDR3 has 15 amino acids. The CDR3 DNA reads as TGTGCCAGCAGCTTTACTAGCGGGGGGGCAGATACGCAGTATTTT. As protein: CASSFTSGGADTQYF.